The 21 T cell receptor beta chains below all came from one sample that was sequenced in a study of cytomegalovirus exposure and HLA in healthy donors. The PCR was carried out with 60 Vbeta primers and 13 Jbeta primers. TCRdb's copy holds only in-frame clones and misses some; the assay was immunoSEQ multiplex PCR. The sample holds roughly 110,000 clones, about 64% seen once. Sequencing input: PBMCs. The receptors derive from a female donor in good health and CMV-seronegative.

V gene TRBV27 combines with J gene TRBJ2-7; 8 bases map to TRBD2. Germline V gives CDR1 MNHEY, CDR2 SMNVEV (reference sequence). Trimming at V came to 2 bases and at J to 7 bases, leaving 7 bases not matched to a gene. This CDR3 has 14 amino acids. This chain's CDR3 is CASSLKRERKEQYF. CDR3 bases: TGTGCCAGCAGTTTAAAGCGGGAGCGCAAAGAGCAGTACTTC.

Comment on this clone: A much larger clone differs by one base, so this may be a read error. This chain joins TRBV7-2 and TRBJ2-3, with D hard to call. Germline loops: CDR1 SGHTA, CDR2 FQGNSA. Between the trimmed V and J ends, which lost 4 bases and 0 bases, there was a span of 5 bases. This CDR3 region has 13 residues. In DNA, the CDR3 is TGTGCCAGCAGCTCCCCTAGCACAGATACGCAGTATTTT. Its protein product is CASSSPSTDTQYF.

V is TRBV14 and J is TRBJ2-3; D is undetermined. CDR3 length: 16 residues. V was pared by 1 base and J by 3 bases, with 14 bases between. Per germline, CDR1 SGHDN and CDR2 FVKESK. The CDR3 protein is CASSQGLRGWTDTQYF. The CDR3 nucleotides are TGTGCCAGCAGCCAAGGCCTTCGCGGTTGGACAGATACGCAGTATTTT.

This clone has more than one count but fewer than ten. The chain employs TRBV7-9 and TRBJ2-6; tentative D call: TRBD1 (6 bases). V lost 5 bases and J 0 bases, leaving 17 bases between the germline ends. The CDR3 length is 18 residues. Per germline, CDR1 SEHNR and CDR2 FQNEAQ (reference sequence). The CDR3 reads CASSQSMTGSSGANVLTF. CDR3 coding DNA: TGTGCCAGCAGCCAAAGCATGACAGGTTCCTCTGGGGCCAACGTCCTGACTTTC.

The rearrangement joins TRBV5-1 to TRBJ2-7, with 11 bases that match TRBD1. Per the germline V gene, CDR1 is SGHRS and CDR2 is YFSETQ. This CDR3 has 14 amino acids. V lost 5 bases and J lost 3; bases outside the gene matches: 4. In nucleotides, the CDR3 is TGCGCCAGCAGATGGGGGACAGGGGGCTACGAGCAGTACTTC. Protein: CASRWGTGGYEQYF. The full variable domain, completed using reference TRBV5-1 and TRBJ2-7, is KAGVTQTPRYLIKTRGQQVTLSCSPISGHRSVSWYQQTPGQGLQFLFEYFSETQRNKGNFPGRFSGRQFSNSRSEMNVSTLELGDSALYLCASRWGTGGYEQYFGPGTRLTVT.

V usage is TRBV16 and J usage is TRBJ2-1, with 10 bases aligning to TRBD2. In germline, CDR1 is KGHSY, CDR2 FQNENV. The CDR3 covers 19 residues. With 1 base clipped from V and 3 bases from J, the junction kept 12 bases outside the gene matches. CDR3 DNA sequence: TGTGCCAGCAGCCAATTAATAGCCCAGCGGGAGGGCCTCTACAATGAGCAGTTCTTC. This sequence encodes CASSQLIAQREGLYNEQFF.

The chain links TRBV6-5 to TRBJ2-5, with D hard to call. CDR1 and CDR2 from the germline V gene are MNHEY and SVGAGI. With 4 bases removed from V and 0 bases from J, the gap between germline ends came to 12 bases. This CDR3 is built from 15 residues. The CDR3 DNA sequence: TGTGCCAGCAGTTCGGCCCGGGTGTACCAAGAGACCCAGTACTTC. As protein: CASSSARVYQETQYF.

The chain links TRBV4-3 to TRBJ2-7, with a weak D call TRBD2 (6 bases). The CDR3 sequence is 12 residues long. The ends were cut back, 1 base at V and 9 bases at J, with 10 bases in the middle. CDR1 is LGHNA and CDR2 is YSLEER in the germline V gene. CDR3: CASSQVGGRQYF. CDR3 DNA sequence: TGCGCCAGCAGCCAAGTCGGGGGTAGGCAGTACTTC.

The chain combines TRBV6-6 with TRBJ2-3; TRBD2 agrees at 13 bases. Trimming cost V 6 bases and J 6 bases; bases outside gene matches: 6. Germline CDR1 and CDR2: MNHNY and SVGAGI (reference sequence). CDR3 length: 15 residues. CDR3 region: CASSRGLAGKDTQYF. CDR3 nucleotides: TGTGCCAGCAGCAGGGGACTAGCGGGAAAGGATACGCAGTATTTT.

This clone was observed a handful of times. Other DNA sequences within the sample encode an identical CDR3. The chain uses TRBV21-1 and TRBJ1-1. TRBV21-1 is assigned pseudogene status. This CDR3 comprises 15 residues. The CDR3: CASSKVPPRGDEAFF. CDR3 DNA: TGTGCCAGCAGCAAAGTTCCACCTCGGGGTGATGAAGCTTTCTTT.

The rearrangement uses TRBV6-1 and TRBJ1-3; D is perhaps TRBD1 (5 bases). Trimming shortened V by 8 bases and J by 8 bases, and 13 bases separated the two germline ends. The CDR3 is 12 amino acids. The germline V gene encodes CDR1 MNHNS and CDR2 SASEGT. In DNA, the CDR3 is TGTGCCAGCTGGGGATTAGGGGACACCATATATTTT. This encodes CASWGLGDTIYF.

J is TRBJ1-2 and V is TRBV7-2; TRBD1 agrees at 10 bases. Germline V CDR1 and CDR2: SGHTA, FQGNSA. CDR3 size: 15 residues. The junction had 10 bases not matched to a gene; V was cut back by 6 bases and J by 6 bases. For the CDR3, the DNA is TGTGCCAGCAGGGAGACAGGGGGCGGTACTGATGGCTACACCTTC. Translation: CASRETGGGTDGYTF.

The chain is built from TRBV29-1 and TRBJ2-5; TRBD1 aligns across 7 bases. The CDR3 is 13 residues long. The V gene end was trimmed by 4 bases and the J gene end by 5 bases; junction bases not matched to a gene: 7. Germline V gives CDR1 SQVTM, CDR2 ANQGSEA. The CDR3 is CSVGQGTVETQYF. The DNA of the CDR3 is TGCAGCGTTGGACAGGGAACGGTGGAGACCCAGTACTTC.

This chain connects TRBV6-4 to TRBJ2-1; tentative D call: TRBD1 (6 bases). Between the trimmed V and J ends, which lost 0 bases and 9 bases, there was a span of 15 bases. Per germline, CDR1 MRHNA and CDR2 SNTAGT. The CDR3 runs 15 residues. The CDR3 here is CASSDSGRGKAEQFF. CDR3 sequence (DNA): TGTGCCAGCAGTGACTCAGGCAGGGGAAAGGCTGAGCAGTTCTTC.

The chain carries TRBV5-1 and TRBJ1-4; D perhaps matches TRBD1 (6 bases). Trimming took off 0 bases at V and 4 bases at J, with 7 bases between the two ends. The CDR3 has 14 amino acids. Germline values: CDR1 SGHRS, CDR2 YFSETQ. CDR3: CASSLEQGNEKLFF. The CDR3, as DNA: TGCGCCAGCAGCTTGGAACAGGGTAATGAAAAACTGTTTTTT.

V and J are TRBV4-3 and TRBJ2-1, with TRBD1 identical over 7 bases. The CDR3 consists of 15 residues. V dropped 3 bases and J dropped 5; count of bases not matched to a gene: 7. Germline lookup yields CDR1 LGHNA and CDR2 YSLEER. Here the CDR3 reads CASSQNNRGHNEQFF. The CDR3 nucleotides are TGCGCCAGCAGCCAGAACAATAGGGGGCACAATGAGCAGTTCTTC.

The rearrangement joins TRBV5-1 to TRBJ2-5, with 8 bases that match TRBD1. The CDR3 is 14 residues long. Germline V gene lookup returns CDR1 SGHRS and CDR2 YFSETQ. The trim removed 3 bases at V and 3 bases at J, leaving 4 bases unmatched. The CDR3: CASSSLTGEETQYF. In DNA, the CDR3 is TGCGCCAGCAGCTCCCTGACAGGGGAAGAGACCCAGTACTTC. Together with reference TRBV5-1 and TRBJ2-5, the CDR3 gives the full variable domain: KAGVTQTPRYLIKTRGQQVTLSCSPISGHRSVSWYQQTPGQGLQFLFEYFSETQRNKGNFPGRFSGRQFSNSRSEMNVSTLELGDSALYLCASSSLTGEETQYFGPGTRLLVL.

DNA for the CDR3: TGTGCCAGCAGCGTAGAGGGGATACTATACAATGAGCAGTTCTTC. This encodes CASSVEGILYNEQFF. The gene calls are TRBV9 and TRBJ2-1, with a weak D call TRBD1 (5 bases). Trimming shortened V by 0 bases and J by 4 bases, and 11 bases separated the two germline ends. The CDR3 sequence is 15 residues long. From germline, CDR1 is SGDLS and CDR2 YYNGEE.

The chain uses TRBV29-1 and TRBJ2-3, with D tentatively TRBD2 (5 bases). Germline V CDR1 and CDR2: SQVTM, ANQGSEA. The CDR3 contains 13 residues. The V gene lost 3 bases and the J gene lost 4 bases, with 11 bases spanning the gap. The CDR3: CSVDTERADTQYF. The DNA for the CDR3 is TGCAGCGTTGATACGGAGAGGGCAGATACGCAGTATTTT.

The table lists this clone with a count of one. The chain joins TRBV28 to TRBJ1-2, with TRBD1 matching 7 bases. The ends lost 2 bases at V and 4 bases at J; junction bases unmatched: 7. This CDR3 contains 15 residues. CDR1 and CDR2 from the germline V gene are MDHEN and SYDVKM. The CDR3 loop reads CASSLTIQGRYGYTF. Here the CDR3 DNA reads TGTGCCAGCAGTTTAACGATACAGGGGCGCTATGGCTACACCTTC.

The V and J genes are TRBV29-1 and TRBJ1-1; D is undetermined. V was cut by 5 bases and J by 1 base, with 14 bases left in between. Looked up from germline, CDR1 is SQVTM and CDR2 is ANQGSEA. This CDR3 has 14 amino acids. The CDR3 loop is CSVRGGFGNTEAFF. The DNA for the CDR3 is TGCAGCGTTCGGGGAGGTTTCGGGAACACTGAAGCTTTCTTT.